The 29 T cell receptor beta chains listed next were all sequenced from one sample in a study of T-cell memory formation after mild COVID-19. A single record per CDR3 protein comes from TCRdb applying MiXCR to the 5' RACE reads. The repertoire consists of about 470,000 distinct CDR3 sequences, with roughly 25% occurring once and the leading ten covering 12%. The sample taken for sequencing was PBMCs or a T cell subset sorted from them (not recorded which). The receptor source for this set is an adult woman who had mild COVID-19 (a few samples of this study predate the infection). Cell type and time point are not known.

This clonotype was seen a handful of times. The chain couples TRBV12-3 or TRBV12-4 to TRBJ2-2, with D unclear. The CDR3 length is 11 residues. The V and J ends lost 2 bases and 7 bases respectively, with 2 bases between them. CDR3 nucleotides: TGTGCCAGCAGTTTATACGGGGAGCTGTTTTTT. This gives the protein CASSLYGELFF.

This sequence joins TRBV7-8 and TRBJ2-3; TRBD2 is a possible D gene (6 bases). V lost 1 base, J lost 1 base, and 9 bases lay in between. The CDR3 extends over 15 amino acids. The germline CDR1 and CDR2 sequences are SGHVS and FQNEAQ. CDR3 sequence (DNA): TGTGCCAGCAGCTTAGTCGGGAGCGGCACAGATACGCAGTATTTT. It translates to CASSLVGSGTDTQYF.

This sequence joins TRBV15 and TRBJ2-1; no reliable D call. Germline V gene sequence: CDR1 LNHNV, CDR2 YYDKDF (reference sequence). The CDR3 runs 13 residues. V was cut by 1 base and J by 6 bases, with 7 bases left in between. CDR3 DNA: TGTGCCACCAGCAGAGGAGTGCTCAATGAGCAGTTCTTC. The encoded protein is CATSRGVLNEQFF.

This clonotype came up a few times. This chain connects TRBV20-1 to TRBJ2-1; 7 nucleotides line up with TRBD2. CDR3 length: 15 residues. Germline V gene sequence: CDR1 DFQATT, CDR2 SNEGSKA (reference sequence). Trimming at V came to 5 bases and at J to 9 bases, leaving 16 bases not matched to a gene. The CDR3 DNA sequence: TGCAGTGCTCCCAGGACTAGTTTAGTTGGGGGTGAGCAGTTCTTC. Its protein product is CSAPRTSLVGGEQFF.

This clonotype was seen more than once but under ten times. V is TRBV5-1 and J is TRBJ1-2; possible D gene TRBD1, 5 bases. This CDR3 is 15 amino acids long. V was clipped by 3 bases and J by 6 bases, with 18 bases between them. Per germline, CDR1 SGHRS and CDR2 YFSETQ. DNA of the CDR3: TGCGCCAGCAGCTACATCGCAATTCAGGGAAATGGCTACACCTTC. As protein: CASSYIAIQGNGYTF. Complete variable domain (other parts from reference TRBV5-1 and TRBJ1-2): KAGVTQTPRYLIKTRGQQVTLSCSPISGHRSVSWYQQTPGQGLQFLFEYFSETQRNKGNFPGRFSGRQFSNSRSEMNVSTLELGDSALYLCASSYIAIQGNGYTFGSGTRLTVV.

The chain joins TRBV28 to TRBJ2-1, with D possibly matching TRBD2 (5 bases). Germline CDR1 MDHEN, CDR2 SYDVKM. This CDR3 is 13 amino acids long. Trimming shortened V by 6 bases and J by 14 bases, and 20 bases separated the two germline ends. The CDR3 DNA sequence: TGTGCCAGCAGCCCCCCGCCGGACTTCTTTGAGTTCTTC. It specifies CASSPPPDFFEFF.

The chain carries TRBV2 and TRBJ2-3, with 10 nucleotides matching TRBD1. The germline CDR1 and CDR2 sequences are SNHLY and FYNNEI. CDR3 length: 16 residues. Losses at the gene ends were 8 bases for V and 2 bases for J; bases not matched to a gene: 10. The CDR3, as DNA: TGTGCCAGCGTGGGACGGGACAGGGGTTTCACAGATACGCAGTATTTT. Amino acids: CASVGRDRGFTDTQYF.

The genes are TRBV18 and TRBJ1-1; no reliable D call. V was clipped by 4 bases and J by 1 base, with 7 bases between them. The CDR3 totals 13 residues. The V gene's germline CDR1 is KGHSH and CDR2 LQKENI. In DNA form, the CDR3 reads TGTGCCAGCTCACGTATCGCGAACACTGAAGCTTTCTTT. Its translation is CASSRIANTEAFF.

This clonotype appeared a few times. The rearrangement uses TRBV30 and TRBJ2-7; 9 bases align to TRBD1. The germline V gene has CDR1 GTSNPN and CDR2 SVGIG (reference sequence). Losses at the gene ends were 3 bases for V and 6 bases for J; bases not matched to a gene: 12. The CDR3 has 15 amino acids. The DNA for the CDR3 is TGTGCCTGGAGACTACCGGGACAGGGAATGGGCGAGCAGTACTTC. This encodes CAWRLPGQGMGEQYF.

This clonotype has more than one count but fewer than ten. The chain carries TRBV7-9 and TRBJ2-5, with D unclear. V was cut by 3 bases and J by 5 bases, with 10 bases left in between. In germline, CDR1 is SEHNR, CDR2 FQNEAQ (reference sequence). CDR3 size: 13 residues. CDR3 coding DNA: TGTGCCAGCAGCTTGCCGGAGTGGGAGACCCAGTACTTC. Translated, it gives CASSLPEWETQYF.

This sequence joins TRBV20-1 and TRBJ2-5; D is perhaps TRBD2 (6 bases). The V gene's germline CDR1 is DFQATT and CDR2 SNEGSKA (reference sequence). This CDR3 has 14 residues. Between the trimmed V and J ends, which lost 2 bases and 6 bases, there was a span of 16 bases. CDR3 in DNA: TGCAGTGCTAGACCTCCCGGGGGATTGAAGACCCAGTACTTC. Its translation: CSARPPGGLKTQYF.

There are a few counts of this clonotype. This chain connects TRBV6-6 to TRBJ2-4; D ambiguous. CDR1 is MNHNY, CDR2 SVGAGI, per germline (reference sequence). Deletions cut 0 bases from V and 7 bases from J, with 7 bases between. This CDR3 has 13 amino acids. CDR3 residues: CASSYSGPNIQYF. The CDR3 DNA reads TGTGCCAGCAGTTACTCGGGCCCCAACATTCAGTACTTC.

A few counts support this clonotype. CDR3 DNA sequence: TGTGCCAGCAGTTACCCCCAGGGTCGACGATCGAACACCGGGGAGCTGTTTTTT. Translated, it gives CASSYPQGRRSNTGELFF. The chain uses TRBV7-4 and TRBJ2-2; D is possibly TRBD1 (5 bases). V gave up 6 bases and J gave up 0 bases, with 20 bases separating them. This CDR3 has 18 residues. Germline CDR1 is SGHVT and CDR2 is SQSDAQ.

This clonotype occurred a few times. The V call is TRBV14, the J call TRBJ2-1; TRBD1 aligns across 7 bases. Germline V gene data show CDR1 as SGHDN and CDR2 as FVKESK. Trimming removed 1 base from V and 1 base from J; junction bases left unmatched: 4. The CDR3 runs 16 residues. The CDR3 reads CASSQVSGGSYNEQFF. The CDR3 DNA follows: TGTGCCAGCAGCCAAGTCTCAGGGGGATCCTACAATGAGCAGTTCTTC.

Only a few counts were recorded for this clonotype. The chain has TRBV12-3 or TRBV12-4 and TRBJ2-3; TRBD2 matches at 8 bases. This CDR3 comprises 15 residues. V lost 4 bases and J lost 8; bases outside the gene matches: 11. The CDR3 loop is CASSSWTSPFVTQYF. CDR3 nucleotide sequence: TGTGCCAGCAGTTCCTGGACTAGCCCCTTTGTTACGCAGTATTTT.

This clonotype was seen only a few times. This chain uses TRBV27 with TRBJ2-1; TRBD2 matches at 9 bases. The CDR3 runs to 15 residues. J gave up 4 bases and V 2 bases, and 3 bases lay outside the gene matches. Germline CDR1 reads MNHEY; CDR2 reads SMNVEV (reference sequence). The chain's CDR3 is CASSLAGGRYNEQFF. DNA of the CDR3: TGTGCCAGCAGTTTAGCGGGGGGGCGTTACAATGAGCAGTTCTTC.

There are many counts of this clonotype. The chain couples TRBV20-1 to TRBJ2-7; possible D gene TRBD2, 6 bases. The CDR3 runs to 12 residues. V lost 1 base to trimming and J lost 4 bases, with 8 bases between them. Germline V gives CDR1 DFQATT, CDR2 SNEGSKA (reference sequence). The CDR3 loop is CSARVSGYEQYF. The CDR3 DNA is TGCAGTGCTAGAGTTAGCGGTTACGAGCAGTACTTC.

This clonotype has a count of ten or more. DNA of the CDR3: TGTGCCATCAGGGACAGGGAGAACACTGAAGCTTTCTTT. It translates to CAIRDRENTEAFF. The rearrangement joins TRBV10-3 to TRBJ1-1; 8 bases match TRBD1. The ends lost 6 bases at V and 1 base at J; junction bases unmatched: 1. This CDR3 comprises 13 residues. In germline, CDR1 is ENHRY, CDR2 SYGVKD.

The chain combines TRBV20-1 with TRBJ2-3; 7 nucleotides line up with TRBD2. Germline lookup yields CDR1 DFQATT and CDR2 SNEGSKA (reference sequence). The CDR3 has 15 amino acids. V trimming: 2 bases; J trimming: 2 bases; junction bases outside the gene matches: 7. DNA of the CDR3: TGCAGTGCTAGAAGAAGCGGGGTGAACACAGATACGCAGTATTTT. It is translated as CSARRSGVNTDTQYF.

This chain uses TRBV4-1 with TRBJ2-2; TRBD2 aligns across 8 bases. The junction had 11 bases not matched to a gene; V was cut back by 3 bases and J by 5 bases. Germline lookup yields CDR1 MGHRA and CDR2 YSYEKL. CDR3 length: 17 residues. The CDR3 sequence: CASSHPRAGALTGELFF. The CDR3 bases are TGCGCCAGCAGCCACCCGAGAGCGGGAGCTCTAACCGGGGAGCTGTTTTTT.

V gene TRBV7-9 combines with J gene TRBJ2-4; TRBD1 matches 12 bases. J lost 7 bases, V lost 6 bases, and 7 bases had no gene match. This CDR3 has 15 amino acids. CDR1 is SEHNR, CDR2 FQNEAQ, per germline (reference sequence). The CDR3 sequence is CASSSGTGGFNIQYF. Written as DNA, the CDR3 is TGTGCCAGCAGTTCCGGGACAGGGGGCTTTAACATTCAGTACTTC. The entire variable domain, with the rest obtained from reference TRBV7-9 and TRBJ2-4, is as follows: DTGVSQNPRHKITKRGQNVTFRCDPISEHNRLYWYRQTLGQGPEFLTYFQNEAQLEKSRLLSDRFSAERPKGSFSTLEIQRTEQGDSAMYLCASSSGTGGFNIQYFGAGTRLSVL.

The chain links TRBV12-3 or TRBV12-4 to TRBJ1-5, with a possible D match to TRBD1 (6 bases). Between the trimmed V and J ends, which lost 3 bases and 4 bases, there was a span of 10 bases. This CDR3 contains 14 residues. DNA for the CDR3: TGTGCCAGCAGTTTTATAGGACAGAATCAGCCCCAGCATTTT. As protein: CASSFIGQNQPQHF.

V usage is TRBV20-1 and J usage is TRBJ2-1; TRBD2 agrees at 14 bases. The germline V gene encodes CDR1 DFQATT and CDR2 SNEGSKA (reference sequence). The CDR3 sequence is 14 residues long. V dropped 6 bases and J dropped 8; count of bases not matched to a gene: 6. The CDR3 DNA follows: TGCAGTGCCGCGTCGGGACTAGCGGGGGATGAGCAGTTCTTC. It encodes CSAASGLAGDEQFF.

This clonotype was observed a handful of times. The chain carries TRBV11-2 and TRBJ1-1; D ambiguous. The ends were cut back, 0 bases at V and 1 base at J, with 6 bases in the middle. Per germline, CDR1 SGHAT and CDR2 FQNNGV. CDR3 length equals 14 residues. The CDR3 DNA follows: TGTGCCAGCAGCTTAGACCCAGGGAACACTGAAGCTTTCTTT. Amino acids: CASSLDPGNTEAFF.

The chain recombines TRBV7-9 with TRBJ1-4; D remains ambiguous. The CDR3 is 15 amino acids. Trimming cost V 4 bases and J 3 bases, with 12 bases left between them. CDR1 and CDR2 from the germline V gene are SEHNR and FQNEAQ (reference sequence). The CDR3 coding sequence is TGTGCCAGCAGCTCGAAACCGGAACCTAATGAAAAACTGTTTTTT. It codes for CASSSKPEPNEKLFF. Supplemented by reference TRBV7-9 and TRBJ1-4, the full variable domain reads DTGVSQNPRHKITKRGQNVTFRCDPISEHNRLYWYRQTLGQGPEFLTYFQNEAQLEKSRLLSDRFSAERPKGSFSTLEIQRTEQGDSAMYLCASSSKPEPNEKLFFGSGTQLSVL.

There are a few counts of this clonotype. J is TRBJ2-3 and V is TRBV12-3 or TRBV12-4; possibly TRBD1 or TRBD2 for D (5 bases each). V gave up 3 bases and J gave up 0 bases, with 16 bases separating them. This CDR3 is 17 amino acids long. The CDR3, as DNA: TGTGCCAGCAGTTTCCTCCCGGGACGGAAAAGCACAGATACGCAGTATTTT. Translating gives CASSFLPGRKSTDTQYF.

In this sample, this clonotype turned up a few times. The V gene is TRBV5-1, the J gene TRBJ2-7; the D call may be TRBD1 or TRBD2 (5 bases each). The V gene's germline CDR1 is SGHRS and CDR2 YFSETQ. The CDR3 loop spans 14 amino acids. Trimming pared 2 bases from V and 0 bases from J, leaving 9 bases between. The CDR3 nucleotides read TGCGCCAGCAGCTTTGGGGACCTCTCCTACGAGCAGTACTTC. Residues: CASSFGDLSYEQYF.

This chain links TRBV7-2 with TRBJ2-7; maybe TRBD1 (5 bases). V was trimmed by 0 bases and J by 7 bases, leaving 16 bases between them. Germline V CDR1 and CDR2: SGHTA, FQGNSA. The CDR3 length is 15 residues. DNA of the CDR3: TGTGCCAGCAGCTTAGCTCGGACGTGGGGCTTGGAGCAGTACTTC. Translated: CASSLARTWGLEQYF.

This clonotype was detected a few times. The CDR3 DNA is TGCGCCAGCAGCCAAGAAGGGGGAAAGTCGTGGAATGAGCAGTTCTTC. This codes for CASSQEGGKSWNEQFF. The chain combines TRBV4-1 with TRBJ2-1; tentative D call: TRBD1 (6 bases). The germline CDR1 and CDR2 sequences are MGHRA and YSYEKL. V lost 0 bases, J lost 7 bases, and 16 bases lay in between. The CDR3 covers 16 residues.